These T cell receptor beta chains were read from a single sample in a study of OX40 agonist ivuxolimab in advanced cancers. Clones were read by immunoSEQ multiplex PCR, and TCRdb kept only the in-frame ones, dropping some. The table records tens of thousands of clones, 80% to 90% of them present only once. The sample here was CD4+ or CD8+ T cells sorted from blood, taken in a trial of the OX40 agonist ivuxolimab. The receptors shown here come from an adult with an advanced solid tumor such as melanoma, head and neck, liver or kidney cancer. The CDR3 runs from the conserved cysteine through the conserved F or W. Fields, in order: V gene, CDR3 protein.

>TRBV30
CAWKTPGTGESPLHF
>TRBV9
CASSVGHLSVYEQYF
>TRBV5-4
CASSPAGVGDGYTF
>TRBV27
CASRALGGVDTEAFF
>TRBV6-1
CASREDHYEQYF
>TRBV7-2
CASSTRGQQSPLHF
>TRBV6-5
CASSRAGETQYF
>TRBV11-3
CASSADGSSLRSYTF
>TRBV9
CASSVEGRGETQYF
>TRBV6-5
CASSYGTPGTQYF
>TRBV19
CASSASRGEGEQFF
>TRBV5-8
CASSKTSGGSDTQYF
>TRBV15
CATSRDGASGGDSEQFF
>TRBV5-4
CASSPPRASEDTQYF
>TRBV5-4
CASSEGTSEYNEQFF
>TRBV10-1
CASRRATEAFF
>TRBV5-1
CASNIDGHNYGYTF
>TRBV4-1
CASSARHGISGVLTDTQYF
>TRBV5-1
CASSLAGQGDGYTF
>TRBV6-6
CASRPGGGGDIQYF
>TRBV28
CALQRVSNYGYTF
>TRBV4-1
CASSHVIRGPSLNQPQHF
>TRBV19
CASSAGTGSNQPQHF
>TRBV5-4
CASSLRSNYGYTF
>TRBV10-3
CAIRADRINTGELFF
>TRBV5-1
CASSHTTGDGYTF
>TRBV7-8
CASSSRRDREFQPQHF
>TRBV5-1
CASGGGTGAYEQYF
>TRBV5-1
CASSLAGFYNEQFF
>TRBV2
CASRGDNYGYTF
>TRBV2
CASSPDPKNNSPLHF
>TRBV7-9
CASSLSGWGRADTIYF
>TRBV6-4
CASSTFSTDTQYF
>TRBV28
CASSLGEIHYGYTF
>TRBV10-3
CAIRGGSDEKLFF
>TRBV5-6
CASSLVRGREAFF
>TRBV2
CASSGQAYEQYF
>TRBV12-5
CASGPNRAFSGNTIYF
>TRBV6-6
CASSPNRDSKYNEQFF
>TRBV18
CASSRGTGASQPQHF
>TRBV7-6
CASSLFPWQLNYEQYF
>TRBV7-2
CASSPNPPSSGANVLTF
>TRBV23-1
CASFQQAGVGETQYF
>TRBV12-5
CASGLVRAGGRGFMNTEAFF
>TRBV11-3
CASSGAGSWAGYTF
>TRBV10-1
CASSEEGNEKLFF
>TRBV19
CASSTRDRASIIYGYTF
>TRBV19
CASGGGGKETQYF
>TRBV12-5
CASGPRAGISEQYF
>TRBV5-8
CASSFSGPSYEQYF
>TRBV2
CASSPEFRYEQYF
>TRBV6-5
CASSYRRGQPQHF
>TRBV5-4
CASSLGAGTDTQYF
>TRBV5-1
CASSLVRTGVGEQYF
>TRBV5-6
CASGPGQGGGYTF
>TRBV6-1
CASSDWGRDNEQFF
>TRBV15
CATSPRTGTNTGELFF
>TRBV10-1
CASSRSRTGGEVKYF
>TRBV6-6
CASSHGQGVSGNTIYF
>TRBV10-3
CAISERQDLTDTQYF